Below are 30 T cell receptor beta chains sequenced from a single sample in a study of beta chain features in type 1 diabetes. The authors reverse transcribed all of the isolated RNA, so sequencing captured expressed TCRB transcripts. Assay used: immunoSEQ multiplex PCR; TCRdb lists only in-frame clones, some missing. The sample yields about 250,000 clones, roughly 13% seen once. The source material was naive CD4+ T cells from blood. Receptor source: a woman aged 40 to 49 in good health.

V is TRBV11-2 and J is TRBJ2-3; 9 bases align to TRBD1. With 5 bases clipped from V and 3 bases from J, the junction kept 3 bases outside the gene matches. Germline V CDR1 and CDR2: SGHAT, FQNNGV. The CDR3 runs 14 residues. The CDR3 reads CASSLGQGTDTQYF. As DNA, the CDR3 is TGTGCCAGCAGCCTGGGACAGGGAACAGATACGCAGTATTTT.

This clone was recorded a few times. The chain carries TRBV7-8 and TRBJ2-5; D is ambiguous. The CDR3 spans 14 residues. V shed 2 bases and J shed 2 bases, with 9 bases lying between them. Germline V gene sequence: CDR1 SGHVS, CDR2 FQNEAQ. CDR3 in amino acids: CASSLSPRQETQYF. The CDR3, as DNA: TGTGCCAGCAGCTTAAGCCCCAGGCAAGAGACCCAGTACTTC.

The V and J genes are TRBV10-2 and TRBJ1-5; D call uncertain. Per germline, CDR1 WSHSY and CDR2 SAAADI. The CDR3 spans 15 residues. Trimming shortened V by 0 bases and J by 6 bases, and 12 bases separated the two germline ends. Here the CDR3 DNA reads TGCGCCAGCAGTGAGTCCCGGGAGTTGGGTCAGCCCCAGCATTTT. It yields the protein CASSESRELGQPQHF.

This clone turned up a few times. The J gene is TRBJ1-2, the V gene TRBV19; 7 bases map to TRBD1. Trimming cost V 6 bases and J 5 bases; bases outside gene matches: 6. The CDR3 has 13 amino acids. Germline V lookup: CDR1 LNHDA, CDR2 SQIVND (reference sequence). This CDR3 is CASSQQGFYGYTF. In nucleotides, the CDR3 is TGTGCCAGTAGCCAACAGGGGTTTTATGGCTACACCTTC.

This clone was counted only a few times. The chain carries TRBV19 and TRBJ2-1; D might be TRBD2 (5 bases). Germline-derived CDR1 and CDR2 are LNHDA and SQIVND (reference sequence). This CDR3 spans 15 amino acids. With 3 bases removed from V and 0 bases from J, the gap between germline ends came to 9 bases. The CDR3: CASSMSGDSYNEQFF. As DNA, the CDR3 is TGTGCCAGTAGTATGTCCGGGGACTCCTACAATGAGCAGTTCTTC.

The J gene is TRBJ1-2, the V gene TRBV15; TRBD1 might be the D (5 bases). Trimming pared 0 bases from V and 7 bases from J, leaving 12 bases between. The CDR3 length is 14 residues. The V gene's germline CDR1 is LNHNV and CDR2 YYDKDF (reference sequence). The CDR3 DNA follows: TGTGCCACCAGCAGAGATAGGGGAATTGGTGGCTACACCTTC. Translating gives CATSRDRGIGGYTF.

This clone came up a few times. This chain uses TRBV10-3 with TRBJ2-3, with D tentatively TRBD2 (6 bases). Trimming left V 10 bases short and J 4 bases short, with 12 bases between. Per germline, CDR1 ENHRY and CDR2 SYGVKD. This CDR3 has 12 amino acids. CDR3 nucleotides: TGTGCCAGCCAAAGGGAGGCAGATACGCAGTATTTT. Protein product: CASQREADTQYF.

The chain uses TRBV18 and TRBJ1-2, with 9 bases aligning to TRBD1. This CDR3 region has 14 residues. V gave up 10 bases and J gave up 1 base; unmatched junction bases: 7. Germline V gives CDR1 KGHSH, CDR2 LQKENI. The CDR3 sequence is CATVGTGLNYGYTF. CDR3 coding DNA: TGTGCCACCGTGGGGACAGGGCTTAACTATGGCTACACCTTC.

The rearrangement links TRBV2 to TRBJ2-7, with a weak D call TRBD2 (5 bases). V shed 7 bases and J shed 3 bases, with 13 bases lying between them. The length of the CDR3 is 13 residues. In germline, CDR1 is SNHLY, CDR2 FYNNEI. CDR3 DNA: TGTGCCAGCACCGGACTCCGCTGCTACGAGCAGTACTTC. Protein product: CASTGLRCYEQYF.

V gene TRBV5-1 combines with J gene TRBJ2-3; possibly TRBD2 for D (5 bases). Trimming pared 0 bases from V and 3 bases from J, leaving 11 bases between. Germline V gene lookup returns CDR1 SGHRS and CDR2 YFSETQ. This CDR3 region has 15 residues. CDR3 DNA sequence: TGCGCCAGCAGCTTGGGGGATTGGAGGACAGATACGCAGTATTTT. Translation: CASSLGDWRTDTQYF.

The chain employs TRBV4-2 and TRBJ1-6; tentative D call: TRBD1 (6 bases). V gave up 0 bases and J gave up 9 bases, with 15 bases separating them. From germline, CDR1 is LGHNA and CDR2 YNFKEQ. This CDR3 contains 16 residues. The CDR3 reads CASSQESGAKSSPLHF. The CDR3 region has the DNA TGTGCCAGCAGCCAAGAGTCAGGGGCTAAGAGTTCACCCCTCCACTTT.

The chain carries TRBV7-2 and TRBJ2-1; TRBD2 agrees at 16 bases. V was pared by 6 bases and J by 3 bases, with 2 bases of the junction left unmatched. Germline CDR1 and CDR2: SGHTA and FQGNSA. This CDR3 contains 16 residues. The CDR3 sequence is CASRGTSGGGYNEQFF. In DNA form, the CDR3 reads TGTGCCAGCAGAGGGACTAGCGGGGGGGGCTACAATGAGCAGTTCTTC.

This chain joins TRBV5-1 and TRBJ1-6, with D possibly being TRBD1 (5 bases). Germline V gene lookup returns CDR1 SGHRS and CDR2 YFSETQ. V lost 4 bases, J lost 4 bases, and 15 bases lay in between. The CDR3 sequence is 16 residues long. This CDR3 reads CASSRRGTEYNSPLHF. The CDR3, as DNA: TGCGCCAGCAGCCGACGGGGGACCGAATATAATTCACCCCTCCACTTT.

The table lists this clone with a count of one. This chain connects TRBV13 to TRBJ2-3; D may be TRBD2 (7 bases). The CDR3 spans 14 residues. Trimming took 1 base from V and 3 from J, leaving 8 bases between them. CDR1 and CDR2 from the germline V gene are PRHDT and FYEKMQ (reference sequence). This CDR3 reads CASSLEGGTDTQYF. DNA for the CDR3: TGTGCCAGCAGCTTAGAGGGGGGGACAGATACGCAGTATTTT.

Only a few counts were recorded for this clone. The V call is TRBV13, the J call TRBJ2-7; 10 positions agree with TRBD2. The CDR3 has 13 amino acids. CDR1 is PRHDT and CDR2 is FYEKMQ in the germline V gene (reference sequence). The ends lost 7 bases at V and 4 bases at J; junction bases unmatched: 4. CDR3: CASIKRGGYEQYF. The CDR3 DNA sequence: TGTGCCAGCATCAAGCGGGGGGGATACGAGCAGTACTTC.

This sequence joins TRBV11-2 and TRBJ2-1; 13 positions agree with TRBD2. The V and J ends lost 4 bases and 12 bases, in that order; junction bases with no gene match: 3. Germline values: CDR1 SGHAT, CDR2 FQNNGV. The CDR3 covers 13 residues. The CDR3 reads CASSSTSGGGQFF. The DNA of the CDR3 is TGTGCCAGCAGCTCTACTAGCGGGGGGGGGCAGTTCTTC. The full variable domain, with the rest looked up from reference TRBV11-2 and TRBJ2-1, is EAGVAQSPRYKIIEKRQSVAFWCNPISGHATLYWYQQILGQGPKLLIQFQNNGVVDDSQLPKDRFSAERLKGVDSTLKIQPAKLEDSAVYLCASSSTSGGGQFFGPGTRLTVL.

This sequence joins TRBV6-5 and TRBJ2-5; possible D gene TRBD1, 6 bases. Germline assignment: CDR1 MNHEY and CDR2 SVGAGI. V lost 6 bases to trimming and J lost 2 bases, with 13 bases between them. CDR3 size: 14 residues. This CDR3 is CASRTGLVQETQYF. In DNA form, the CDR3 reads TGTGCCAGCAGGACAGGTTTGGTTCAAGAGACCCAGTACTTC.

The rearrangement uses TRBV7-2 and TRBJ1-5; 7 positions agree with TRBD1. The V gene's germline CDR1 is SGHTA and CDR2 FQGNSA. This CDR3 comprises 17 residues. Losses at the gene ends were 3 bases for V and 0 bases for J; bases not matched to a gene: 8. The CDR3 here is CASSFSSTGYSNQPQHF. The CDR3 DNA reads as TGTGCCAGCAGCTTTTCCTCGACAGGGTATAGCAATCAGCCCCAGCATTTT. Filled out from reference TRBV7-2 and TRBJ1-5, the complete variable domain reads GAGVSQSPSNKVTEKGKDVELRCDPISGHTALYWYRQSLGQGLEFLIYFQGNSAPDKSGLPSDRFSAERTGGSVSTLTIQRTQQEDSAVYLCASSFSSTGYSNQPQHFGDGTRLSIL.

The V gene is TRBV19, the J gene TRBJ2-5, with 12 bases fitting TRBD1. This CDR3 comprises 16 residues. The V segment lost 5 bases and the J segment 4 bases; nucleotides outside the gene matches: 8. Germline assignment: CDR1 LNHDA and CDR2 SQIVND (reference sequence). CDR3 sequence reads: CASSSRDRGPGETQYF. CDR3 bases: TGTGCCAGTAGTTCCCGGGACAGGGGGCCCGGAGAGACCCAGTACTTC.

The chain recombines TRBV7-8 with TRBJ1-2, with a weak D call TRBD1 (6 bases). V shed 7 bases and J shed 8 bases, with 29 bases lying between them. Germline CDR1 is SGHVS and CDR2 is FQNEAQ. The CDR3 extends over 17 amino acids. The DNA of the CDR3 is TGTGCCAGCACGGTGGGACACAGGGAGCCCCCAACTAGAGGCTACACCTTC. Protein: CASTVGHREPPTRGYTF.

The DNA for the CDR3 is TGTGCCAGCAGTGAGTTAGCGTTTTCCGCTCAGCCCCAGCATTTT. Encoded protein: CASSELAFSAQPQHF. This chain uses TRBV2 with TRBJ1-5; no clear D. Trimming pared 3 bases from V and 6 bases from J, leaving 15 bases between. This CDR3 spans 15 amino acids. Germline V gene sequence: CDR1 SNHLY, CDR2 FYNNEI.

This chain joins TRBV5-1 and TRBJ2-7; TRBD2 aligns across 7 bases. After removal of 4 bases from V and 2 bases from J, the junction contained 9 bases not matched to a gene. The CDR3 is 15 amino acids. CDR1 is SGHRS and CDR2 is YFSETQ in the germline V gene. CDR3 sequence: CASSLTSGKPYEQYF. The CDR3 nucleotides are TGCGCCAGCAGCCTGACGAGCGGGAAGCCCTACGAGCAGTACTTC.

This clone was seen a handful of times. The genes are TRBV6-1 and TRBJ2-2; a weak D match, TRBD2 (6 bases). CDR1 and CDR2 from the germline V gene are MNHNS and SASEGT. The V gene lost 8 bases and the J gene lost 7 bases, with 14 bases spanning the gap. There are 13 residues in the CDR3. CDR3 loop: CASERGLHGELFF. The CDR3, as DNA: TGTGCCAGCGAAAGGGGACTGCACGGGGAGCTGTTTTTT.

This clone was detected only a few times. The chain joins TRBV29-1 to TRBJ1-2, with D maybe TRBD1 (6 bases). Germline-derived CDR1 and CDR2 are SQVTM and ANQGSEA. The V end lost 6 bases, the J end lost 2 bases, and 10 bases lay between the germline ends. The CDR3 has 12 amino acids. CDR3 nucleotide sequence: TGCAGCGTCGTTAGGGGGAACTATGGCTACACCTTC. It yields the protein CSVVRGNYGYTF. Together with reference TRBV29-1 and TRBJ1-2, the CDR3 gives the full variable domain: SAVISQKPSRDICQRGTSLTIQCQVDSQVTMMFWYRQQPGQSLTLIATANQGSEATYESGFVIDKFPISRPNLTFSTLTVSNMSPEDSSIYLCSVVRGNYGYTFGSGTRLTVV.

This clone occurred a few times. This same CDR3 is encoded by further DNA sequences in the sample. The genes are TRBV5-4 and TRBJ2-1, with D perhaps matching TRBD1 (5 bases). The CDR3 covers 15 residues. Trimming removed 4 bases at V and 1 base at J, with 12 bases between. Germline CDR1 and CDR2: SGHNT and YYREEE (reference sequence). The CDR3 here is CASSPTASSYNEQFF. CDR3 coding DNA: TGTGCCAGCAGCCCGACAGCATCATCCTACAATGAGCAGTTCTTC.

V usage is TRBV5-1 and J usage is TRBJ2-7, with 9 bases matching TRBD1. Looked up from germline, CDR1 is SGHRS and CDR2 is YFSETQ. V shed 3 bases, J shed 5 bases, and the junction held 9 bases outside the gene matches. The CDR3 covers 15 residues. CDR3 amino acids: CASSSGQGNIHEQYF. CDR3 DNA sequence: TGCGCCAGCAGCTCGGGACAGGGCAACATTCACGAGCAGTACTTC.

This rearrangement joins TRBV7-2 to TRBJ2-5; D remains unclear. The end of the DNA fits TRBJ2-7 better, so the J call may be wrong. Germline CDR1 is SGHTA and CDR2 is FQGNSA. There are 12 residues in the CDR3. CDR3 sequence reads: CASSLTSYEQYF. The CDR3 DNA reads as TGTGCCAGCAGCTTAACTTCCTACGAGCAGTACTTC.

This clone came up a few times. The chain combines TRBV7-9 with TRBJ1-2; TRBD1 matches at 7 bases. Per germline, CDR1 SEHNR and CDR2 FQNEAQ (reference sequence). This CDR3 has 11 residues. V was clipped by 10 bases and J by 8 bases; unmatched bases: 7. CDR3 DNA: TGTGCCACCACCGAAGGGGGCGGCTACACCTTC. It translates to CATTEGGGYTF.

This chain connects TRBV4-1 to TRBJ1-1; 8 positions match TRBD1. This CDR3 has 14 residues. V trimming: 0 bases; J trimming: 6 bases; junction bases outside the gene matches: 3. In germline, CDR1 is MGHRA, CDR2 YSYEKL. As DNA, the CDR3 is TGCGCCAGCAGCCAAGAGGACAGGGAGGCTGAAGCTTTCTTT. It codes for CASSQEDREAEAFF.

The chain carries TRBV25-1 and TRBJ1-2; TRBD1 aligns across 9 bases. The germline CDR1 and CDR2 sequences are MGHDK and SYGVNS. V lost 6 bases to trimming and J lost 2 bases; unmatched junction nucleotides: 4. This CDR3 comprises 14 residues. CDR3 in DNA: TGTGCCAGCAGCCGGACAGGGGTAAACTATGGCTACACCTTC. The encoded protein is CASSRTGVNYGYTF.